This T cell receptor beta chain was sequenced during a study of OX40 agonist ivuxolimab in advanced cancers. This clone showed up just a few times. This CDR3 is built from 13 residues. Germline V CDR1 and CDR2: SNHLY, FYNNEI. The V end was cut by 2 bases, the J end by 8 bases, with 12 bases between. Sequencing used immunoSEQ multiplex PCR; TCRdb keeps in-frame clones, though not all of them. Here the sample spans about 41,000 clones, roughly 90% being singletons. The chain joins TRBV2 to TRBJ1-2, with no clear D. The sample was CD4+ or CD8+ T cells sorted from blood, taken in a trial of the OX40 agonist ivuxolimab. This TCR came from an adult with an advanced solid tumor such as melanoma, head and neck, liver or kidney cancer. CDR3 protein: CASSERATWGYTF. CDR3 sequence (DNA): TGTGCCAGCAGTGAACGGGCAACATGGGGCTACACCTTC.